The 28 T cell receptor beta chains listed next were all sequenced from one sample in a study of shared clonotypes between healthy human individuals. Clones were sequenced by immunoSEQ multiplex PCR, and TCRdb holds only the in-frame ones, with some missing. Among 2,100,000 or so clones, approximately 94% were seen once, and the ten largest hold more than 0.1%. Sequencing was carried out using naive CD4+ T cells sorted from blood. Noted subset: CD45RA+ positively selected. Receptors originate from a man between 18 and 29 years old in good health.

The V and J genes are TRBV6-5 and TRBJ1-5; D gene unclear. V was clipped by 6 bases and J by 3 bases, with 12 bases between them. This CDR3 has 14 residues. Germline V lookup: CDR1 MNHEY, CDR2 SVGAGI. The CDR3 DNA is TGTGCCAGCAGGGAGGCGGCCATCAATCAGCCCCAGCATTTT. Translation gives CASREAAINQPQHF.

The genes are TRBV7-9 and TRBJ1-3; no firm D call. V gave up 5 bases and J gave up 2 bases, with 4 bases separating them. Germline V gene data show CDR1 as SEHNR and CDR2 as FQNEAQ (reference sequence). This CDR3 is 12 amino acids long. The CDR3 DNA reads TGTGCCAGCAGCCCCGCTGGAAACACCATATATTTT. It is translated as CASSPAGNTIYF.

In its sample, this clone was seen once. The chain recombines TRBV5-8 with TRBJ1-1; 9 positions match TRBD1. CDR1 is SGHTS, CDR2 YDEGEE, per germline. V trimming: 2 bases; J trimming: 4 bases; junction bases outside the gene matches: 12. The CDR3 runs 17 residues. The CDR3 spells CASSFAPGQGGGTEAFF. CDR3 coding DNA: TGTGCCAGCAGCTTTGCCCCGGGACAGGGAGGTGGCACTGAAGCTTTCTTT.

About this clone itself: The same CDR3 is also encoded by other DNA sequences in this sample. V usage is TRBV18 and J usage is TRBJ2-5; D is perhaps TRBD1 or TRBD2 (5 bases each). The CDR3 is 14 residues long. CDR1 is KGHSH, CDR2 LQKENI, per germline. V lost 3 bases, J lost 4 bases, and 12 bases lay in between. CDR3 DNA sequence: TGTGCCAGCTCACCTCGGGGCGGAGGAGAGACCCAGTACTTC. This sequence encodes CASSPRGGGETQYF.

The chain uses TRBV7-9 and TRBJ1-4; D not certain. Germline loops: CDR1 SEHNR, CDR2 FQNEAQ (reference sequence). The CDR3 is 16 residues long. The germline V and J ends were trimmed by 5 bases and 3 bases, with 16 bases remaining between them. The CDR3: CASSPTSWGSNEKLFF. CDR3 sequence (DNA): TGTGCCAGCAGCCCCACTTCTTGGGGATCTAATGAAAAACTGTTTTTT.

The chain employs TRBV2 and TRBJ2-7; D remains unclear. This CDR3 region has 14 residues. V lost 6 bases and J 9 bases, leaving 21 bases between the germline ends. Germline V gene lookup returns CDR1 SNHLY and CDR2 FYNNEI. The CDR3, as DNA: TGTGCCAGCAGGGAAATAGGCGATAGGTTCCGGCAGTACTTC. It translates to CASREIGDRFRQYF.

This chain connects TRBV6-5 to TRBJ2-7; D is possibly TRBD1 (6 bases). V was cut by 4 bases and J by 0 bases, with 16 bases left in between. The germline V gene has CDR1 MNHEY and CDR2 SVGAGI. CDR3 length equals 16 residues. As DNA, the CDR3 is TGTGCCAGCAGTTGGTCCGGGACAACTCACTCCTACGAGCAGTACTTC. It is translated as CASSWSGTTHSYEQYF.

J is TRBJ2-6 and V is TRBV4-3, with D possibly TRBD2 on 5 matching bases. This CDR3 has 15 residues. The V and J ends lost 2 bases and 0 bases respectively, with 5 bases between them. Germline CDR1 and CDR2: LGHNA and YSLEER. CDR3 bases: TGCGCCAGCAGCCAACGGGGCTCTGGGGCCAACGTCCTGACTTTC. Residues: CASSQRGSGANVLTF.

This sequence joins TRBV9 and TRBJ2-7, with D uncertain. V was shortened by 1 base and J by 0 bases, with 8 bases between the two germline ends. CDR3 length equals 14 residues. Germline-derived CDR1 and CDR2 are SGDLS and YYNGEE. In nucleotides, the CDR3 is TGTGCCAGCAGCGTATTCGAGAGCTCCTACGAGCAGTACTTC. Translation gives CASSVFESSYEQYF.

V is TRBV7-6 and J is TRBJ1-4; no reliable D call. CDR3 length: 16 residues. Germline CDR1 SGHVS, CDR2 FNYEAQ. V lost 1 base, J lost 6 bases, and 15 bases lay in between. CDR3 bases: TGTGCCAGCAGCTTAGGCCCCCCCGGGGTAGATGAAAAACTGTTTTTT. Translating it yields CASSLGPPGVDEKLFF.

The rearrangement uses TRBV5-1 and TRBJ2-1; TRBD2 matches 14 bases. V was clipped by 2 bases and J by 0 bases; unmatched bases: 7. The CDR3 loop spans 19 amino acids. Germline V gene data show CDR1 as SGHRS and CDR2 as YFSETQ. The CDR3 is CASSFRTSGGLSSYNEQFF. The CDR3, as DNA: TGCGCCAGCAGCTTCCGGACTAGCGGGGGGCTAAGCTCCTACAATGAGCAGTTCTTC.

This clone was found once. The gene calls are TRBV29-1 and TRBJ1-2, with no clear D. The CDR3 has 12 amino acids. Germline assignment: CDR1 SQVTM and CDR2 ANQGSEA. V lost 4 bases, J lost 2 bases, and 8 bases lay in between. CDR3 in amino acids: CSVVYLNYGYTF. The CDR3 nucleotides are TGCAGCGTTGTATACTTAAACTATGGCTACACCTTC.

The genes are TRBV27 and TRBJ2-4; 7 nucleotides agree with TRBD2. V trimming: 5 bases; J trimming: 3 bases; junction bases outside the gene matches: 7. Germline V gives CDR1 MNHEY, CDR2 SMNVEV (reference sequence). The CDR3 covers 15 residues. For the CDR3, the DNA is TGTGCCAGCAGTGATCCCCCGGGAGGCAAAAACATTCAGTACTTC. Translation gives CASSDPPGGKNIQYF.

The chain carries TRBV9 and TRBJ2-2; no definite D call. Per germline, CDR1 SGDLS and CDR2 YYNGEE. V lost 2 bases and J 3 bases, leaving 5 bases between the germline ends. The CDR3 extends over 13 amino acids. The CDR3, as DNA: TGTGCCAGCAGCGTCGGTCACACCGGGGAGCTGTTTTTT. Its translation: CASSVGHTGELFF.

This clone was observed once. V gene TRBV18 combines with J gene TRBJ1-6, with 10 positions matching TRBD1. CDR1 and CDR2 from the germline V gene are KGHSH and LQKENI. This CDR3 contains 16 residues. The trim removed 5 bases at V and 10 bases at J, leaving 11 bases unmatched. CDR3 sequence reads: CASSSKIGQGESPLHF. The CDR3, as DNA: TGTGCCAGCTCATCCAAAATCGGACAGGGGGAATCACCCCTCCACTTT.

The chain recombines TRBV4-3 with TRBJ2-7; 9 bases agree with TRBD1. The CDR3 has 14 residues. V trimming: 4 bases; J trimming: 1 base; junction bases outside the gene matches: 2. Per the germline V gene, CDR1 is LGHNA and CDR2 is YSLEER. CDR3 protein: CASSPGTGSYEQYF. CDR3 nucleotides: TGCGCCAGCAGCCCCGGGACAGGGTCCTACGAGCAGTACTTC.

V is TRBV10-3 and J is TRBJ1-6, with TRBD1 identical over 10 bases. Germline values: CDR1 ENHRY, CDR2 SYGVKD. The CDR3 is 20 amino acids. The trim removed 4 bases at V and 0 bases at J, leaving 12 bases unmatched. This CDR3 reads CAISAVQGQGSLSYNSPLHF. As DNA, the CDR3 is TGTGCCATCAGTGCGGTCCAGGGACAGGGGTCACTCTCCTATAATTCACCCCTCCACTTT.

The chain employs TRBV7-9 and TRBJ2-1; 8 bases align to TRBD2. The CDR3 covers 15 residues. Germline V gene data show CDR1 as SEHNR and CDR2 as FQNEAQ (reference sequence). V trimming: 0 bases; J trimming: 4 bases; junction bases outside the gene matches: 2. Here the CDR3 reads CASSLASGVYNEQFF. For the CDR3, the DNA is TGTGCCAGCAGCTTAGCTAGCGGGGTTTACAATGAGCAGTTCTTC.

The CDR3 nucleotides read TGTGCCAGCAGTCAGTCTAGCGGATACAATGAGCAGTTCTTC. Its translation is CASSQSSGYNEQFF. This chain joins TRBV2 and TRBJ2-1; 7 nucleotides agree with TRBD2. In germline, CDR1 is SNHLY, CDR2 FYNNEI. CDR3 length: 14 amino acids. J lost 4 bases, V lost 5 bases, and 5 bases had no gene match.

The rearrangement joins TRBV25-1 to TRBJ1-6, with 9 bases identical to TRBD1. CDR3 length equals 16 residues. Germline CDR1 and CDR2: MGHDK and SYGVNS. The trim removed 6 bases at V and 14 bases at J, leaving 17 bases unmatched. The CDR3 loop is CASSPGVGQGQGALHF. CDR3 in DNA: TGTGCCAGCAGCCCCGGTGTAGGACAGGGGCAAGGGGCCCTCCACTTT.

The chain joins TRBV6-6 to TRBJ2-7; the D gene is possibly TRBD1 (6 bases). The CDR3 sequence is 13 residues long. V was trimmed by 6 bases and J by 2 bases, leaving 11 bases between them. The germline V gene encodes CDR1 MNHNY and CDR2 SVGAGI (reference sequence). The CDR3 DNA is TGTGCCAGCAGAACAGGGTTCACCTACGAGCAGTACTTC. Translated, it gives CASRTGFTYEQYF.

V and J are TRBV18 and TRBJ2-7, with unresolved D. The V and J ends lost 2 bases and 3 bases respectively, with 8 bases between them. This CDR3 has 13 residues. The germline gives CDR1 KGHSH, CDR2 LQKENI. The CDR3 DNA is TGTGCCAGCTCACCAGGACCCCACTACGAGCAGTACTTC. It yields the protein CASSPGPHYEQYF.

The gene calls are TRBV6-6 and TRBJ2-5; D might be TRBD2 (5 bases). The CDR3 runs 13 residues. CDR1 is MNHNY and CDR2 is SVGAGI in the germline V gene (reference sequence). V dropped 5 bases and J dropped 5 bases, with 12 bases sitting between them. As DNA, the CDR3 is TGTGCCAGCAGTCCCCCCGGGGAGGAGACCCAGTACTTC. This codes for CASSPPGEETQYF.

The V gene is TRBV4-2, the J gene TRBJ2-1; TRBD1 might be the D (6 bases). Trimming took 0 bases from V and 0 from J, leaving 12 bases between them. CDR1 and CDR2 from the germline V gene are LGHNA and YNFKEQ. There are 17 residues in the CDR3. The CDR3 sequence: CASSQDGGPLSYNEQFF. For the CDR3, the DNA is TGTGCCAGCAGCCAAGATGGGGGCCCTCTCTCCTACAATGAGCAGTTCTTC.

V is TRBV30 and J is TRBJ2-7; the D call may be TRBD1 or TRBD2 (5 bases each). Trimming removed 2 bases at V and 12 bases at J, with 17 bases between. This CDR3 is built from 12 residues. The germline CDR1 and CDR2 sequences are GTSNPN and SVGIG (reference sequence). The CDR3 spells CAWSYPGTPRYF. The DNA for the CDR3 is TGTGCCTGGAGTTACCCCGGGACCCCTCGGTACTTC.

The genes are TRBV7-9 and TRBJ2-7; D possibly corresponds to TRBD1 (6 bases). V shed 3 bases and J shed 6 bases, with 30 bases lying between them. In germline, CDR1 is SEHNR, CDR2 FQNEAQ (reference sequence). The CDR3 is made up of 19 amino acids. DNA of the CDR3: TGTGCCAGCAGCTTTCGGGAACAGGGTTTTGTCGAGGGGCGGACCGAGCAGTACTTC. Translated, it gives CASSFREQGFVEGRTEQYF.

The CDR3 is CASSFPGSRRLNTGELFF. Here the CDR3 DNA reads TGTGCCAGCAGCTTTCCCGGCAGCCGTCGTCTAAACACCGGGGAGCTGTTTTTT. The V gene is TRBV12-1, the J gene TRBJ2-2. TRBV12-1 corresponds to a pseudogene. This CDR3 has 18 amino acids.

This clone is a singleton in its sample. V is TRBV7-6 and J is TRBJ2-6, with 9 bases identical to TRBD2. V gave up 6 bases and J gave up 3 bases; unmatched junction bases: 6. Per germline, CDR1 SGHVS and CDR2 FNYEAQ. This CDR3 spans 16 amino acids. The CDR3 sequence: CASRGREGLGANVLTF. CDR3 DNA sequence: TGTGCCAGCAGAGGGCGGGAGGGTCTTGGGGCCAACGTCCTGACTTTC. The whole variable domain, remainder taken from reference TRBV7-6 and TRBJ2-6, is GAGVSQSPRYKVTKRGQDVALRCDPISGHVSLYWYRQALGQGPEFLTYFNYEAQQDKSGLPNDRFSAERPEGSISTLTIQRTEQRDSAMYRCASRGREGLGANVLTFGAGSRLTVL.